This TCR beta chain was documented in a study of OX40 agonist ivuxolimab in advanced cancers. Assay: immunoSEQ multiplex PCR; the TCRdb copy retains only in-frame clones and omits some. The sample shows 50,000 to 65,000 clones, about 90% of them seen only once. CDR1 and CDR2 from the germline V gene are MNHNS and SASEGT. V shed 4 bases and J 1 base; nucleotides not matched to a gene: 7. The CDR3 is made up of 17 amino acids. J is TRBJ2-2 and V is TRBV6-1; 9 nucleotides align to TRBD1. The source of this sequence is an adult with an advanced solid tumor such as melanoma, head and neck, liver or kidney cancer. The sequences come from CD4+ or CD8+ T cells sorted from blood, collected in a trial of the OX40 agonist ivuxolimab. The CDR3 here is CASSVPNRGLNTGELFF. CDR3 coding DNA: TGTGCCAGCAGTGTCCCCAACAGGGGGCTGAACACCGGGGAGCTGTTTTTT.